A single sample is the source of the 16 T cell receptor beta chains below, sequenced in a study of blood T cell repertoires in COVID-19. Assay: immunoSEQ multiplex PCR; the TCRdb copy retains only in-frame clones and omits some. Among about 120,000 clones listed, around nine tenths were seen once. Sequenced material: peripheral blood. Every receptor here comes from a man aged 50 to 60 with acute or convalescent COVID-19.

The rearrangement uses TRBV5-5 and TRBJ1-1, with a possible D match to TRBD1 (5 bases). Germline CDR1 and CDR2: SGHKS and YYEKEE (reference sequence). The CDR3 is 15 residues long. Trimming removed 4 bases at V and 0 bases at J, with 13 bases between. CDR3 amino acids: CASSTLRVMNTEAFF. Here the CDR3 DNA reads TGTGCCAGCAGCACACTCAGGGTAATGAACACTGAAGCTTTCTTT.

V usage is TRBV5-8 and J usage is TRBJ1-3; weak D call: TRBD1 (5 bases). Germline V lookup: CDR1 SGHTS, CDR2 YDEGEE. This CDR3 spans 16 amino acids. The V gene lost 2 bases and the J gene lost 2 bases, with 14 bases spanning the gap. The CDR3 DNA reads as TGTGCCAGCAGCTTCGGGACGGGGGGTACTGGAAACACCATATATTTT. Translating gives CASSFGTGGTGNTIYF.

The chain links TRBV7-9 to TRBJ1-2, with a possible D match to TRBD1 (5 bases). Germline CDR1 and CDR2: SEHNR and FQNEAQ (reference sequence). V was cut by 2 bases and J by 6 bases, with 10 bases left in between. This CDR3 is 13 amino acids long. This CDR3 reads CASSLLTEDGYTF. As DNA, the CDR3 is TGTGCCAGCAGCTTACTGACAGAGGATGGCTACACCTTC.

V usage is TRBV19 and J usage is TRBJ2-7, with 12 bases fitting TRBD1. CDR1 LNHDA and CDR2 SQIVND come from the germline V gene (reference sequence). The ends lost 3 bases at V and 4 bases at J; junction bases unmatched: 4. This CDR3 region has 15 residues. The CDR3 DNA sequence: TGTGCCAGTAGTATCGGGACAGGGGGCCCGTACGAGCAGTACTTC. Translating it yields CASSIGTGGPYEQYF.

This chain joins TRBV5-1 and TRBJ2-5, with 9 bases matching TRBD1. The CDR3 covers 14 residues. V trimming: 4 bases; J trimming: 5 bases; junction bases outside the gene matches: 6. Germline CDR1 reads SGHRS; CDR2 reads YFSETQ. This CDR3 is CASSKQGARETQYF. Written as DNA, the CDR3 is TGCGCCAGCAGCAAACAGGGGGCGCGGGAGACCCAGTACTTC.

The chain links TRBV6-5 to TRBJ1-2, with 9 bases that match TRBD1. The CDR3 contains 13 residues. Trimming removed 6 bases from V and 6 bases from J; junction bases left unmatched: 5. Germline lookup yields CDR1 MNHEY and CDR2 SVGAGI. For the CDR3, the DNA is TGTGCCAGCAGGGACAGGGGTAGGGATGGCTACACCTTC. As protein: CASRDRGRDGYTF.

The chain has TRBV28 and TRBJ1-2; possibly TRBD1 for D (6 bases). Per the germline V gene, CDR1 is MDHEN and CDR2 is SYDVKM. V gave up 5 bases and J gave up 4 bases, with 11 bases separating them. This CDR3 has 13 residues. The CDR3 DNA reads as TGTGCCAGCAGTCCCCAGGGGTTCTATGGCTACACCTTC. Protein product: CASSPQGFYGYTF.

Only one count was recorded for this clone. V is TRBV7-8 and J is TRBJ1-3; TRBD1 might be the D (5 bases). The CDR3 consists of 17 residues. Deletions cut 5 bases from V and 0 bases from J, with 17 bases between. The germline V gene has CDR1 SGHVS and CDR2 FQNEAQ. The CDR3 here is CASSLTVPQHSGNTIYF. As DNA, the CDR3 is TGTGCCAGCAGCCTGACAGTGCCTCAACACTCTGGAAACACCATATATTTT.

This sequence joins TRBV30 and TRBJ2-7; 7 positions match TRBD2. CDR1 is GTSNPN and CDR2 is SVGIG in the germline V gene (reference sequence). The CDR3 extends over 13 amino acids. V lost 8 bases and J lost 5; bases outside the gene matches: 12. CDR3 sequence reads: CARGREGLNEQYF. CDR3 DNA: TGTGCCCGAGGGAGGGAGGGCCTCAACGAGCAGTACTTC.

The genes are TRBV6-1 and TRBJ2-5; the match to TRBD2 covers 8 bases. J gave up 5 bases and V 11 bases, and 7 bases lay outside the gene matches. Germline V gene sequence: CDR1 MNHNS, CDR2 SASEGT. CDR3 length: 12 residues. The CDR3 protein is CAASGWGETQYF. The CDR3 DNA reads as TGTGCCGCTAGCGGGTGGGGGGAGACCCAGTACTTC.

The V gene is TRBV2, the J gene TRBJ2-3; D possibly corresponds to TRBD2 (6 bases). Germline V lookup: CDR1 SNHLY, CDR2 FYNNEI. The CDR3 totals 14 residues. The ends were cut back, 7 bases at V and 7 bases at J, with 18 bases in the middle. CDR3 residues: CASIPSGSSHTQYF. CDR3 DNA sequence: TGTGCCAGCATCCCCAGCGGGTCTTCTCATACGCAGTATTTT.

The CDR3 spells CASSQDGLAQETQYF. The CDR3 DNA reads as TGTGCCAGCAGCCAAGATGGACTAGCGCAAGAGACCCAGTACTTC. The chain is built from TRBV3-1 (or the pseudogene TRBV3-2) and TRBJ2-5; 9 positions agree with TRBD2. CDR1 is LGHDT and CDR2 is YNNKEL in the germline V gene (reference sequence). V lost 0 bases, J lost 2 bases, and 1 base stayed unmatched. The CDR3 sequence is 15 residues long.

The CDR3 nucleotides are TGTGCCAGCAGTACCTCAGGGACCTACGAGCAGTACTTC. Translating it yields CASSTSGTYEQYF. The V and J genes are TRBV7-2 and TRBJ2-7; a possible D gene is TRBD1 (5 bases). Trimming left V 6 bases short and J 2 bases short, with 11 bases between. Per germline, CDR1 SGHTA and CDR2 FQGNSA. The CDR3 length is 13 residues.

V gene TRBV5-5 combines with J gene TRBJ2-6; D possibly corresponds to TRBD2 (5 bases). The CDR3 has 17 amino acids. In germline, CDR1 is SGHKS, CDR2 YYEKEE (reference sequence). Trimming shortened V by 4 bases and J by 0 bases, and 14 bases separated the two germline ends. CDR3 protein: CASSPRTQASGANVLTF. The CDR3 DNA follows: TGTGCCAGCAGCCCACGGACTCAGGCCTCTGGGGCCAACGTCCTGACTTTC.

The chain joins TRBV3-1 (or the pseudogene TRBV3-2) to TRBJ2-3, with D perhaps matching TRBD2 (6 bases). Germline V lookup: CDR1 LGHDT, CDR2 YNNKEL (reference sequence). V was pared by 4 bases and J by 1 base, with 21 bases between. This CDR3 has 18 residues. The CDR3, as DNA: TGTGCCAGCAGCCGACGGGATGCCGCGGGAATCGGCACAGATACGCAGTATTTT. It is translated as CASSRRDAAGIGTDTQYF.

The chain links TRBV7-2 to TRBJ2-5; TRBD1 matches at 8 bases. CDR3 length equals 13 residues. V shed 6 bases and J 5 bases; nucleotides not matched to a gene: 5. CDR1 is SGHTA, CDR2 FQGNSA, per germline. The CDR3 protein is CASSYDRGETQYF. The CDR3 DNA reads TGTGCCAGCAGTTATGACAGGGGTGAGACCCAGTACTTC.